These 12 T cell receptor beta chains were sequenced from one sample in a study of T cell responses to AZD1222 COVID-19 vaccine (dated by TCRdb to the early 2020s). Receptors were amplified or captured by the immunoSEQ multiplex PCR assay. TCRdb re-hosts the immuneACCESS table, in-frame sequences only. Its copies lack some clones; in the studies checked, an unresolved V gene accounts for under half of them, and the cause for the rest is not known. This sample is represented by hundreds of thousands of clones; 90% to 95% of them were singletons. The ten largest clones add up to 0.55% of the sample. Per the publication, the time point label means: about 28 days (+/-7) after the second vaccine dose. The sample consisted of peripheral blood, taken 28 days after the second AZD1222 dose. Every receptor here comes from an adult who received the AZD1222 COVID-19 vaccine.

The chain couples TRBV5-1 to TRBJ2-7, with D possibly being TRBD1 (6 bases). Germline V CDR1 and CDR2: SGHRS, YFSETQ. The CDR3 is 13 amino acids. Trimming stripped 4 bases from V and 5 bases from J, with 13 bases between. The DNA of the CDR3 is TGCGCCAGCAGCGGGGGCAGGGCCCACGAGCAGTACTTC. This codes for CASSGGRAHEQYF.

This rearrangement joins TRBV3-1 (or the pseudogene TRBV3-2) to TRBJ1-6; D is possibly TRBD1 (5 bases). Germline CDR1 LGHDT, CDR2 YNNKEL (reference sequence). The CDR3 runs to 17 residues. V was clipped by 0 bases and J by 13 bases, with 22 bases between them. The CDR3 bases are TGTGCCAGCAGCCAAGACTTTGCGACAGCCTTTTACTCGCCCCTCCACTTT. This gives the protein CASSQDFATAFYSPLHF.

The rearrangement uses TRBV28 and TRBJ1-5; the D is unclear. The V gene's germline CDR1 is MDHEN and CDR2 SYDVKM. The ends were cut back, 7 bases at V and 3 bases at J, with 22 bases in the middle. CDR3 length: 17 amino acids. The DNA of the CDR3 is TGTGCCAGCACCAAATGGGGTCGGGCAGGCTTCAATCAGCCCCAGCATTTT. Amino acid sequence: CASTKWGRAGFNQPQHF. Drawing the rest from reference TRBV28 and TRBJ1-5, the complete variable domain is DVKVTQSSRYLVKRTGEKVFLECVQDMDHENMFWYRQDPGLGLRLIYFSYDVKMKEKGDIPEGYSVSREKKERFSLILESASTNQTSMYLCASTKWGRAGFNQPQHFGDGTRLSIL.

This sequence joins TRBV7-2 and TRBJ1-2; 9 nucleotides agree with TRBD1. The trim removed 5 bases at V and 2 bases at J, leaving 3 bases unmatched. The CDR3 is 14 residues long. The germline V gene encodes CDR1 SGHTA and CDR2 FQGNSA. The DNA of the CDR3 is TGTGCCAGCAGCCAGGGACAGGGAAACTATGGCTACACCTTC. As protein: CASSQGQGNYGYTF.

CDR3 bases: TGTGCCAGCTCACGCACCGGCCCCACAGATACGCAGTATTTT. This translates into CASSRTGPTDTQYF. This chain connects TRBV18 to TRBJ2-3, with unresolved D. The V end lost 4 bases, the J end lost 2 bases, and 10 bases lay between the germline ends. The CDR3 spans 14 residues. Germline-derived CDR1 and CDR2 are KGHSH and LQKENI. The whole variable domain, filled in from reference TRBV18 and TRBJ2-3, reads NAGVMQNPRHLVRRRGQEARLRCSPMKGHSHVYWYRQLPEEGLKFMVYLQKENIIDESGMPKERFSAEFPKEGPSILRIQQVVRGDSAAYFCASSRTGPTDTQYFGPGTRLTVL.

The rearrangement links TRBV11-2 to TRBJ2-1; TRBD2 agrees at 11 bases. Germline CDR1 reads SGHAT; CDR2 reads FQNNGV. V was pared by 6 bases and J by 4 bases, with 8 bases of the junction left unmatched. This CDR3 has 16 residues. In nucleotides, the CDR3 is TGTGCCAGCAGTTACATAGCGGGAGGGAGGTACAATGAGCAGTTCTTC. As protein: CASSYIAGGRYNEQFF. Complete variable domain (other parts from reference TRBV11-2 and TRBJ2-1): EAGVAQSPRYKIIEKRQSVAFWCNPISGHATLYWYQQILGQGPKLLIQFQNNGVVDDSQLPKDRFSAERLKGVDSTLKIQPAKLEDSAVYLCASSYIAGGRYNEQFFGPGTRLTVL.

The chain uses TRBV20-1 and TRBJ2-2; unclear D gene. V was shortened by 3 bases and J by 7 bases, with 12 bases between the two germline ends. Germline V CDR1 and CDR2: DFQATT, SNEGSKA (reference sequence). The CDR3 sequence is 13 residues long. CDR3 sequence (DNA): TGCAGTGCTAGTAACGGGCTGGTCGGGGAGCTGTTTTTT. Translating gives CSASNGLVGELFF.

The CDR3 DNA reads as TGTGCCAGCAGTACCGGGGGGGGCTACACCTTC. This encodes CASSTGGGYTF. The chain joins TRBV6-5 to TRBJ1-2; maybe TRBD1 (5 bases). Germline V CDR1 and CDR2: MNHEY, SVGAGI. Trimming took off 5 bases at V and 8 bases at J, with 9 bases between the two ends. CDR3 size: 11 residues.

The chain recombines TRBV5-6 with TRBJ1-5; D not resolved. The ends were cut back, 2 bases at V and 2 bases at J, with 11 bases in the middle. Germline CDR1 is SGHDT and CDR2 is YYEEEE. The CDR3 totals 15 residues. The CDR3 is CASSFGRRGNQPQHF. For the CDR3, the DNA is TGTGCCAGCAGCTTCGGGCGCCGGGGCAATCAGCCCCAGCATTTT.

The rearrangement uses TRBV12-3 or TRBV12-4 and TRBJ2-3, with 8 bases lining up with TRBD1. The CDR3 has 13 amino acids. With V trimmed by 6 bases and J by 5 bases, 4 bases remained unmatched. The CDR3 sequence: CASSATGVDTQYF. The CDR3, as DNA: TGTGCCAGCAGCGCGACAGGGGTAGATACGCAGTATTTT.

The rearrangement joins TRBV3-1 (or the pseudogene TRBV3-2) to TRBJ1-4; the D gene is possibly TRBD1 (5 bases). The germline gives CDR1 LGHDT, CDR2 YNNKEL (reference sequence). V lost 4 bases and J 2 bases, leaving 11 bases between the germline ends. The CDR3 sequence is 15 residues long. CDR3 nucleotide sequence: TGTGCCAGCAGCCCCTGGGGGGATACTAATGAAAAACTGTTTTTT. This gives the protein CASSPWGDTNEKLFF.

The gene calls are TRBV7-2 and TRBJ2-7, with a weak D call TRBD2 (6 bases). Trimming took 4 bases from V and 2 from J, leaving 9 bases between them. Germline CDR1 and CDR2: SGHTA and FQGNSA. The CDR3 is 13 residues long. CDR3 region: CASSWGLAYEQYF. DNA for the CDR3: TGTGCCAGCAGCTGGGGACTTGCCTACGAGCAGTACTTC.